The sample holds many counts of the clone carrying this T cell receptor (beta chain). Its antigen is not identified. CDR1 and CDR2 (germline): LGHDT, YNNKEL (reference sequence). The CDR3 has 15 amino acids. The germline V and J ends were trimmed by 0 bases and 4 bases, with 12 bases remaining between them. The source of the sample is a study of early T cells in non-severe SARS-CoV-2 infection. Study-level background: Sequencing was performed on bulk RNA from unsorted whole blood, leaving chains unpaired. Study-level points and caveats: VDJdb-based annotation leaned toward anti-spike CD8 responses and missed private and CD4 specificities.

Unique molecular identifiers tagged individual cDNA molecules. TCRdb itself ran the 5' RACE reads through MiXCR, one entry per CDR3 protein. The table records 70,000 to 95,000 distinct CDR3 sequences, around 11% of them present only once. The sequence was obtained from an adult who was a healthcare worker with PCR-confirmed SARS-CoV-2 infection or an uninfected control (not recorded which). V gene TRBV3-1 combines with J gene TRBJ1-2, with D possibly matching TRBD1 (5 bases). Material for sequencing was whole blood. The CDR3 sequence: CASSQDGQGGYGYTF. The CDR3 region has the DNA TGTGCCAGCAGCCAAGATGGGCAGGGCGGCTATGGCTACACCTTC.